A selection of T cell receptor beta chains follows, all from one sample in a study of CXCR3-negative and CXCR3-positive naive CD8 T cells. TCRdb re-called the 5' RACE reads and gives one entry per CDR3 protein, without DNA. This repertoire includes about 63,000 distinct CDR3 sequences. The sample was naive CXCR3+ CD8+ T cells from blood. These receptors were taken from a human donor in good health. Some clones in this sample may be carry-over from other donors' samples. The CDR3 runs from the conserved cysteine through the conserved F or W. Rows may omit the clone size; those that give it use once, few, many or a size class.

CASSHNWNTGELFF	medium-sized	TRBV14	TRBJ2-2
CASSPPNKDTQYF	.	TRBV12-3/TRBV12-4	TRBJ2-3
CSARSDYGYTF	.	TRBV20-1	TRBJ1-2
CASSVGVGSEGEQFF	.	TRBV9	TRBJ2-1
CSAPDRGPRDEQFF	.	TRBV20-1	TRBJ2-1
CASSLASAYNEQFF	.	TRBV7-9	TRBJ2-1
CSASRGFYNEQFF	.	TRBV20-1	TRBJ2-1
CSVSDYNEQFF	.	TRBV29-1	TRBJ2-1
CSVDGADYTDTQYF	.	TRBV29-1	TRBJ2-3
CASRPLSTGATGYTF	.	TRBV12-3/TRBV12-4	TRBJ1-2
CASSLSGTDTQYF	.	TRBV6-5	TRBJ2-3
CASSPPGTHISDTQYF	.	TRBV5-1	TRBJ2-3
CASSLQQGMNTEAFF	medium-sized	TRBV11-2	TRBJ1-1
CASSQEGGRDTDTQYF	.	TRBV3-1	TRBJ2-3
CASSQDRLAGGVTDTQYF	.	TRBV4-3	TRBJ2-3
CASRYSNQDNEQFF	.	TRBV6-6	TRBJ2-1
CSARDSWASGGRFTDTQYF	.	TRBV20-1	TRBJ2-3
CASMGTGGSTGELFF	.	TRBV2	TRBJ2-2
CASSLEAEAYNEQFF	.	TRBV5-5	TRBJ2-1
CASSAPGQYYEQYF	.	TRBV7-8	TRBJ2-7
CSAIGGQGTEQYF	.	TRBV29-1	TRBJ2-7
CASSSPGQGALEAFF	.	TRBV7-9	TRBJ1-1
CSASSGSYNEQFF	.	TRBV20-1	TRBJ2-1
CSVADKLYEQYF	.	TRBV29-1	TRBJ2-7
CAISDGEVLGYTF	.	TRBV10-3	TRBJ1-2
CASSSNPAEQYF	.	TRBV7-9	TRBJ2-7
CASSLDNSALVTEAFF	.	TRBV11-3	TRBJ1-1
CASSLDQGGSTEAFF	.	TRBV28	TRBJ1-1
CASSSGFSSSYNSPLHF	.	TRBV2	TRBJ1-6
CAISESGDTQYF	.	TRBV10-3	TRBJ2-3
CASSSWTGDSFEQYF	.	TRBV28	TRBJ2-7
CSARDILGAGDQETQYF	.	TRBV20-1	TRBJ2-5
CASSQDYRGSGQPQHF	.	TRBV4-3	TRBJ1-5